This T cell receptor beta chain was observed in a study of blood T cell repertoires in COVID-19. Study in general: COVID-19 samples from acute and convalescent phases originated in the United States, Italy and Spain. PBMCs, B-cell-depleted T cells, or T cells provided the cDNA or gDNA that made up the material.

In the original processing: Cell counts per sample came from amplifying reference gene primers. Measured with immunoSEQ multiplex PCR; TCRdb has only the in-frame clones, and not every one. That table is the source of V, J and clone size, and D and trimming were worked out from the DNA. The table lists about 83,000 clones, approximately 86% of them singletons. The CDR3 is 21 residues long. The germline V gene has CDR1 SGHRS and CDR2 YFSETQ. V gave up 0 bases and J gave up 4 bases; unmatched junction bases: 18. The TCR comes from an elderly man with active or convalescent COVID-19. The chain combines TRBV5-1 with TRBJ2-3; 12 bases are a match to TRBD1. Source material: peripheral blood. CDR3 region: CASSLGAGSGTGGRGADTQYF. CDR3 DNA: TGCGCCAGCAGCTTGGGGGCAGGGTCCGGGACAGGGGGCAGAGGGGCAGATACGCAGTATTTT.